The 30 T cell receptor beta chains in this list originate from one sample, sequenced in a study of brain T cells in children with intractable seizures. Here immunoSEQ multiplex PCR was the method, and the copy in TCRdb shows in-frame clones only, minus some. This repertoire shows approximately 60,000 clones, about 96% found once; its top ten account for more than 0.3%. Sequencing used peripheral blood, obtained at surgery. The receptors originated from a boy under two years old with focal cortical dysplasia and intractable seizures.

CDR3 protein: CASSSVGRPGFHKNIQYF. DNA for the CDR3: TGTGCCAGCAGTTCGGTCGGGCGCCCCGGGTTCCATAAAAACATTCAGTACTTC. V and J are TRBV28 and TRBJ2-4; D ambiguous. Germline CDR1 and CDR2: MDHEN and SYDVKM. Trimming stripped 4 bases from V and 4 bases from J, with 23 bases between. The CDR3 consists of 18 residues. The complete variable domain, with remaining parts taken from reference TRBV28 and TRBJ2-4, reads DVKVTQSSRYLVKRTGEKVFLECVQDMDHENMFWYRQDPGLGLRLIYFSYDVKMKEKGDIPEGYSVSREKKERFSLILESASTNQTSMYLCASSSVGRPGFHKNIQYFGAGTRLSVL.

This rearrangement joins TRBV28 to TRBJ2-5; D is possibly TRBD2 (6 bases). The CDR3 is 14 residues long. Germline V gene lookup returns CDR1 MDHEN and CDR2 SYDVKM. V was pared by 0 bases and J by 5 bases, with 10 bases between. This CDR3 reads CASSLWGLGETQYF. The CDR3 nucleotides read TGTGCCAGCAGTTTATGGGGACTTGGGGAGACCCAGTACTTC.

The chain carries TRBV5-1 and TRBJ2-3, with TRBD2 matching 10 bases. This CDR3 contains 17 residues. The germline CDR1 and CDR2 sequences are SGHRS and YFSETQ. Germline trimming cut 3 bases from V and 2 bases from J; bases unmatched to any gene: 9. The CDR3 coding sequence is TGCGCCAGCAGCTGGGCACTAGCGGGGCTTTCCACAGATACGCAGTATTTT. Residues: CASSWALAGLSTDTQYF.

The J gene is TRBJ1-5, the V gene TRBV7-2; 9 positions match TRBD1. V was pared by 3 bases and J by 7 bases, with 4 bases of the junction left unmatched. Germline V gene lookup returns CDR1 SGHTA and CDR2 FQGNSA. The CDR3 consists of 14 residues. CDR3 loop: CASSLGQGWQPQHF. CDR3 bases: TGTGCCAGCAGCTTGGGACAGGGTTGGCAGCCCCAGCATTTT. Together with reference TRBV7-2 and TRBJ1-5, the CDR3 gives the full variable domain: GAGVSQSPSNKVTEKGKDVELRCDPISGHTALYWYRQSLGQGLEFLIYFQGNSAPDKSGLPSDRFSAERTGGSVSTLTIQRTQQEDSAVYLCASSLGQGWQPQHFGDGTRLSIL.

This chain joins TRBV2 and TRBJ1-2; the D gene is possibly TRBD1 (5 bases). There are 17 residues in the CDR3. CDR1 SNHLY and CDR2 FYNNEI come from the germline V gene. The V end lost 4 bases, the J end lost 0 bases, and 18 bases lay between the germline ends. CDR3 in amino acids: CASSVGGTRGTNYGYTF. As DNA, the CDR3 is TGTGCCAGCAGTGTAGGAGGGACCAGAGGAACTAACTATGGCTACACCTTC.

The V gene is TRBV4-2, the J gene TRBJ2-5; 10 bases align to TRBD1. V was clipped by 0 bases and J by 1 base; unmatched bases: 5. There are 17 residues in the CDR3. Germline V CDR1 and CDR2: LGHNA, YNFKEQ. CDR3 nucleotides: TGTGCCAGCAGCCAAGAAGGGACAGGGGCCCCCCAAGAGACCCAGTACTTC. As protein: CASSQEGTGAPQETQYF.

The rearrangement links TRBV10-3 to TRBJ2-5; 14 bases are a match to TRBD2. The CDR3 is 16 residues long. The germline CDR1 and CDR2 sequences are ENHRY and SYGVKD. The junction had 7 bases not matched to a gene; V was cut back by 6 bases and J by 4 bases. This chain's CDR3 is CAISRLAGGPRETQYF. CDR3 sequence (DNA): TGTGCCATCAGCCGACTAGCGGGAGGGCCAAGAGAGACCCAGTACTTC.

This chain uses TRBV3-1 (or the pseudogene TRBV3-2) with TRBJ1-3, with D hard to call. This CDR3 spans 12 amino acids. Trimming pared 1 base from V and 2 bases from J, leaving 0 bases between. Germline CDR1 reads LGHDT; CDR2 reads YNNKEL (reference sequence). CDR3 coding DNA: TGTGCCAGCAGCCAAGCTGGAAACACCATATATTTT. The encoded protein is CASSQAGNTIYF.

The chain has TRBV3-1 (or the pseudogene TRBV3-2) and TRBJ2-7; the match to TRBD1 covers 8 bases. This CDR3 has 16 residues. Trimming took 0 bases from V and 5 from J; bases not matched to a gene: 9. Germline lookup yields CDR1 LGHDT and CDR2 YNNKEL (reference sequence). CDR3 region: CASSQDRGTGRNEQYF. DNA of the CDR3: TGTGCCAGCAGCCAAGATCGTGGGACAGGTAGGAACGAGCAGTACTTC.

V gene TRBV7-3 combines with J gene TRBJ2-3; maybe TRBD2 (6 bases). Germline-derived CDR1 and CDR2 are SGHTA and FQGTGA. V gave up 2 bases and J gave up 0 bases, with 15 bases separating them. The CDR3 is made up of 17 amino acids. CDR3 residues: CASSLYGGDSSTDTQYF. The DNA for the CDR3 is TGTGCCAGCAGCTTATACGGCGGGGATTCTAGCACAGATACGCAGTATTTT.

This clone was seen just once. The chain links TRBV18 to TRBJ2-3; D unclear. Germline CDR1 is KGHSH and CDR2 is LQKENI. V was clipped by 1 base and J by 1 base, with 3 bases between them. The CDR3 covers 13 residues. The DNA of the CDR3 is TGTGCCAGCTCACCACAGGGCACAGATACGCAGTATTTT. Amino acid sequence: CASSPQGTDTQYF.

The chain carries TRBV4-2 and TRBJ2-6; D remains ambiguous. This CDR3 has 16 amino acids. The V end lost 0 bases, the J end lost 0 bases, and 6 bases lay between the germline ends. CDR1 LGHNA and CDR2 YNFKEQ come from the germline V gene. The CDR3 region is CASSQDNGSGANVLTF. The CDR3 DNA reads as TGTGCCAGCAGCCAAGATAACGGCTCTGGGGCCAACGTCCTGACTTTC.

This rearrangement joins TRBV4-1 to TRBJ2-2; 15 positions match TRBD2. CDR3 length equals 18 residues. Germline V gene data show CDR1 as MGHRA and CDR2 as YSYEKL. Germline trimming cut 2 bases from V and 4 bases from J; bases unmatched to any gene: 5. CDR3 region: CASSQPGLAGGATGELFF. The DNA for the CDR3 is TGCGCCAGCAGCCAACCGGGACTAGCGGGGGGTGCCACCGGGGAGCTGTTTTTT.

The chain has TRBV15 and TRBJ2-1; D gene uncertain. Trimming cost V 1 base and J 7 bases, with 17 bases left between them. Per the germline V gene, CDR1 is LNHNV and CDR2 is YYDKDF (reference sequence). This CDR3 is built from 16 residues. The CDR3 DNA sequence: TGTGCCACCAGCAGAGGTCAGCTAGGCAGGTTGAATGAGCAGTTCTTC. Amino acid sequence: CATSRGQLGRLNEQFF.

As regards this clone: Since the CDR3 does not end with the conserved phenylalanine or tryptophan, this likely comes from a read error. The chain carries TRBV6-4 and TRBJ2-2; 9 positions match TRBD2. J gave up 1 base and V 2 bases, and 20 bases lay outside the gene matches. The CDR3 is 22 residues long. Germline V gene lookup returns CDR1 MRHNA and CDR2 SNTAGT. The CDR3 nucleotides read TGTGCCAGCAGTGACGCTCCCCCTGCTAGCGGGATATACACGGGGAACACCGGGGAGCTGTTTCTT. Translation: CASSDAPPASGIYTGNTGELFL.

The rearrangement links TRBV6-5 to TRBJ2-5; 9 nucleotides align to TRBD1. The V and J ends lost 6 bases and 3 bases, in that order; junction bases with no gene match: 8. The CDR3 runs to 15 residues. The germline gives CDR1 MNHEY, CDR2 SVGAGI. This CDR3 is CASRPSGTGKETQYF. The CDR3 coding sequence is TGTGCCAGCAGACCGTCCGGGACAGGGAAAGAGACCCAGTACTTC.

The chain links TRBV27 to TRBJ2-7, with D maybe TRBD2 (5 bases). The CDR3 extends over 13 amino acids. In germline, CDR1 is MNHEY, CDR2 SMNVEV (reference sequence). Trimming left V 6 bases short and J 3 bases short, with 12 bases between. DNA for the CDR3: TGTGCCAGCAGCTGGACGGCGGGCTACGAGCAGTACTTC. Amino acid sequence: CASSWTAGYEQYF.

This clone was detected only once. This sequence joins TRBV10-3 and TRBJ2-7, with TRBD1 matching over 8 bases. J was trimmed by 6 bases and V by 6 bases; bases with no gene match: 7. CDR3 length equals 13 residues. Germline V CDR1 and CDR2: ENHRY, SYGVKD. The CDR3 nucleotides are TGTGCCATCAGGACGGACAGGGTCAGCGAGCAGTACTTC. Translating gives CAIRTDRVSEQYF.

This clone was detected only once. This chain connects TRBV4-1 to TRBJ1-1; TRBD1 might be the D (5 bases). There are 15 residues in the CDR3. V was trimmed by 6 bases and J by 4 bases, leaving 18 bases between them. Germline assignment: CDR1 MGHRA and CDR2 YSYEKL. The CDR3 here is CASRLRGVGSTEAFF. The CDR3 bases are TGCGCCAGCAGGCTGCGGGGGGTGGGGAGCACTGAAGCTTTCTTT.

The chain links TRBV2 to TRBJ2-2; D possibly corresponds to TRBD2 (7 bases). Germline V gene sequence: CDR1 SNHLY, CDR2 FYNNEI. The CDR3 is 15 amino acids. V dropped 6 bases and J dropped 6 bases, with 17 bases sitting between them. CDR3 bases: TGTGCCAGCAGGGGGAGGGGGATCTTGGCCGGGGAGCTGTTTTTT. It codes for CASRGRGILAGELFF.

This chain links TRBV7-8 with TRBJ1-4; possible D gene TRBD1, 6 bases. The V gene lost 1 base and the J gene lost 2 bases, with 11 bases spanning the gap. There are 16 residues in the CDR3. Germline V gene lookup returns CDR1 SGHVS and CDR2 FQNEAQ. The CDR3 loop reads CASSLEGGLTNEKLFF. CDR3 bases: TGTGCCAGCAGCTTAGAAGGGGGACTTACTAATGAAAAACTGTTTTTT.

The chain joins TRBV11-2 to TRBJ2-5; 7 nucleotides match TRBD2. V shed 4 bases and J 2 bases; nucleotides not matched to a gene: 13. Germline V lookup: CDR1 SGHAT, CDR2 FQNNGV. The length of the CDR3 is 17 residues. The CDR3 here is CASSSPTSRFEQETQYF. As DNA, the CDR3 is TGTGCCAGCAGCTCCCCGACTAGCCGCTTCGAGCAAGAGACCCAGTACTTC.

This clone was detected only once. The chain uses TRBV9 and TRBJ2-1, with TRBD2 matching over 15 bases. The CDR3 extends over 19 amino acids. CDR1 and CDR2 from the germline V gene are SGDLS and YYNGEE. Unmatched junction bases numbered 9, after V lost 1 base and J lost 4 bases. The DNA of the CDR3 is TGTGCCAGCAGCGTAAGGAGGACTAGCGGGAGGGTGTCGTACAATGAGCAGTTCTTC. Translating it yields CASSVRRTSGRVSYNEQFF.

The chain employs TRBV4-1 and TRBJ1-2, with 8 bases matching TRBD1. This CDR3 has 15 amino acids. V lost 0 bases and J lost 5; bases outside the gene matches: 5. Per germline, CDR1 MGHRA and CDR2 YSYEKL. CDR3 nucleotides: TGCGCCAGCAGCCAAGAAGGACAGGGTTTTTATGGCTACACCTTC. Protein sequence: CASSQEGQGFYGYTF.

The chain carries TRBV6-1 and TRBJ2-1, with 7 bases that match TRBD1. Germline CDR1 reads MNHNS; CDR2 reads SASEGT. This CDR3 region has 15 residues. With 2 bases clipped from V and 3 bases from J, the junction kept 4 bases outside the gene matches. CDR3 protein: CASSERAGGYNEQFF. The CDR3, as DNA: TGTGCCAGCAGTGAAAGGGCAGGGGGCTACAATGAGCAGTTCTTC.

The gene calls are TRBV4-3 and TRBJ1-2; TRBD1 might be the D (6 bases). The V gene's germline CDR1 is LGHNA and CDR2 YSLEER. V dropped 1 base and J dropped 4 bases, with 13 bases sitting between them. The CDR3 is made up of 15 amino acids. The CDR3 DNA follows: TGCGCCAGCAGCCAAGGGACAGCTAGTGGCTATGGCTACACCTTC. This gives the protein CASSQGTASGYGYTF.

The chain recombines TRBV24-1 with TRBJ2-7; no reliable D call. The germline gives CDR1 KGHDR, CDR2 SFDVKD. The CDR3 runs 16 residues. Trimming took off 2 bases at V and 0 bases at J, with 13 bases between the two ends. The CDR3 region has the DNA TGTGCCACCAGTGATTACGGAACCCTTTACTCCTACGAGCAGTACTTC. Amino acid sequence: CATSDYGTLYSYEQYF.

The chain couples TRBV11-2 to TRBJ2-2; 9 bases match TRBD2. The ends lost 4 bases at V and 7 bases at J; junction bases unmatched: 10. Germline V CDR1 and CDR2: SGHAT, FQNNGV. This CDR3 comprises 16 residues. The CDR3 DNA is TGTGCCAGCAGCTCTATGTGGACTAGCGCGGACGGGGAGCTGTTTTTT. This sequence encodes CASSSMWTSADGELFF.

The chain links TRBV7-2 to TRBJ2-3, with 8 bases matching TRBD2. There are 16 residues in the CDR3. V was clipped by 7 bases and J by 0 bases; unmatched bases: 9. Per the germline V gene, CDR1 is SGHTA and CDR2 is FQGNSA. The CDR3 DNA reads TGTGCCAGCATCCAACGGGGGGGATCTAGCACAGATACGCAGTATTTT. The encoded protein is CASIQRGGSSTDTQYF.

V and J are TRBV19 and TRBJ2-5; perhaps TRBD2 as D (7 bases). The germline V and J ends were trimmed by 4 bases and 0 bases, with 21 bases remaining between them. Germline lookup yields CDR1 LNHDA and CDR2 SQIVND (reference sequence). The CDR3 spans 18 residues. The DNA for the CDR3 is TGTGCCAGTAGTAAGACCTTCCTGGGCGGGGGCAACCAAGAGACCCAGTACTTC. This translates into CASSKTFLGGGNQETQYF. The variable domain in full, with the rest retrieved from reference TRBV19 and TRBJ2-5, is DGGITQSPKYLFRKEGQNVTLSCEQNLNHDAMYWYRQDPGQGLRLIYYSQIVNDFQKGDIAEGYSVSREKKESFPLTVTSAQKNPTAFYLCASSKTFLGGGNQETQYFGPGTRLLVL.